The 17 T cell receptor beta chains reported below all come from one sample, sequenced in a study of shared clonotypes between healthy human individuals. Sequencing used immunoSEQ multiplex PCR; TCRdb keeps in-frame clones, though not all of them. Of approximately 1.5 million clones listed, less than 99% were seen once; the top ten hold 0.36%. The specimen was naive CD4+ T cells sorted from blood. The subset denotes: CD45RA+ positively selected. These receptor sequences come from a man aged 25-45 years in good health.

The table lists this clone with a few counts. Other DNA sequences in this specimen translate into the identical CDR3. J is TRBJ2-5 and V is TRBV5-1; D ambiguous. V shed 0 bases and J shed 2 bases, with 5 bases lying between them. The CDR3 runs 13 residues. Germline CDR1 SGHRS, CDR2 YFSETQ. CDR3 sequence reads: CASSLEGQETQYF. The CDR3 nucleotides read TGCGCCAGCAGCTTGGAAGGGCAAGAGACCCAGTACTTC.

V is TRBV18 and J is TRBJ2-7; 14 bases match TRBD2. This CDR3 spans 20 amino acids. CDR1 is KGHSH and CDR2 is LQKENI in the germline V gene. Losses at the gene ends were 1 base for V and 5 bases for J; bases not matched to a gene: 16. In nucleotides, the CDR3 is TGTGCCAGCTCACCACGAAGGACTAGCGGGAGGAACACACTACGGGACGAGCAGTACTTC. Its translation: CASSPRRTSGRNTLRDEQYF.

The chain combines TRBV7-6 with TRBJ1-1, with 8 bases lining up with TRBD1. The V and J ends lost 4 bases and 4 bases, in that order; junction bases with no gene match: 11. CDR1 is SGHVS and CDR2 is FNYEAQ in the germline V gene. The CDR3 runs to 16 residues. In nucleotides, the CDR3 is TGTGCCAGCAGCTCGCCTTGGACAGGGAGGAGCACTGAAGCTTTCTTT. Amino acids: CASSSPWTGRSTEAFF.

The chain uses TRBV9 and TRBJ2-2; D is possibly TRBD2 (5 bases). V was trimmed by 2 bases and J by 5 bases, leaving 10 bases between them. The CDR3 totals 14 residues. CDR1 is SGDLS and CDR2 is YYNGEE in the germline V gene. The CDR3 loop reads CASSVGELTGELFF. CDR3 coding DNA: TGTGCCAGCAGCGTCGGGGAATTAACCGGGGAGCTGTTTTTT.

This clone occurred once. The rearrangement uses TRBV5-4 and TRBJ2-1, with 7 bases fitting TRBD1. The CDR3 consists of 16 residues. Germline loops: CDR1 SGHNT, CDR2 YYREEE (reference sequence). Germline trimming cut 1 base from V and 8 bases from J; bases unmatched to any gene: 12. Written as DNA, the CDR3 is TGTGCCAGCAGCTTGCTCCGGGACAGTGGTATCCATGAGCAGTTCTTC. The encoded protein is CASSLLRDSGIHEQFF.

CDR3 DNA sequence: TGTGCCAGCAGACGACTGGACAGGGCGAACACTGAAGCTTTCTTT. Amino acids: CASRRLDRANTEAFF. The rearrangement links TRBV6-5 to TRBJ1-1; 8 nucleotides line up with TRBD1. This CDR3 is 15 amino acids long. The trim removed 6 bases at V and 1 base at J, leaving 7 bases unmatched. From germline, CDR1 is MNHEY and CDR2 SVGAGI.

The chain joins TRBV5-1 to TRBJ2-6; TRBD1 matches 8 bases. Germline loops: CDR1 SGHRS, CDR2 YFSETQ. Germline trimming cut 4 bases from V and 4 bases from J; bases unmatched to any gene: 7. This CDR3 region has 16 residues. CDR3 DNA sequence: TGCGCCAGCAGCCCCGGGACAGGCACCGGGGCCAACGTCCTGACTTTC. This codes for CASSPGTGTGANVLTF. Using reference TRBV5-1 and TRBJ2-6 for the parts outside the CDR3, the full variable domain is KAGVTQTPRYLIKTRGQQVTLSCSPISGHRSVSWYQQTPGQGLQFLFEYFSETQRNKGNFPGRFSGRQFSNSRSEMNVSTLELGDSALYLCASSPGTGTGANVLTFGAGSRLTVL.

The rearrangement joins TRBV5-1 to TRBJ2-2, with D perhaps given as TRBD1 or TRBD2 (5 bases each). V was clipped by 6 bases and J by 5 bases, with 11 bases between them. Germline values: CDR1 SGHRS, CDR2 YFSETQ. The CDR3 is made up of 13 amino acids. The CDR3, as DNA: TGCGCCAGCAAGTTGGGGGAGACCGGGGAGCTGTTTTTT. This encodes CASKLGETGELFF. Drawing the rest from reference TRBV5-1 and TRBJ2-2, the complete variable domain is KAGVTQTPRYLIKTRGQQVTLSCSPISGHRSVSWYQQTPGQGLQFLFEYFSETQRNKGNFPGRFSGRQFSNSRSEMNVSTLELGDSALYLCASKLGETGELFFGEGSRLTVL.

The rearrangement uses TRBV9 and TRBJ2-5; TRBD1 matches at 9 bases. This CDR3 region has 14 residues. The germline V gene encodes CDR1 SGDLS and CDR2 YYNGEE. V shed 4 bases, J shed 4 bases, and the junction held 5 bases outside the gene matches. In DNA, the CDR3 is TGTGCCAGCAGCCCCCGGACAGGGGCAGAGACCCAGTACTTC. Translating gives CASSPRTGAETQYF.

This chain connects TRBV5-6 to TRBJ2-7; 15 bases are a match to TRBD2. The ends lost 4 bases at V and 2 bases at J; junction bases unmatched: 4. Germline V gene sequence: CDR1 SGHDT, CDR2 YYEEEE. CDR3 length: 16 residues. The DNA of the CDR3 is TGTGCCAGCAGCCCAGGACTAGCGGGAGGGCCCTACGAGCAGTACTTC. The encoded protein is CASSPGLAGGPYEQYF.

The V and J genes are TRBV27 and TRBJ1-5, with a weak D call TRBD1 (5 bases). The CDR3 totals 15 residues. Trimming shortened V by 1 base and J by 3 bases, and 10 bases separated the two germline ends. The germline V gene encodes CDR1 MNHEY and CDR2 SMNVEV (reference sequence). The CDR3: CASSLYSGPNQPQHF. The DNA of the CDR3 is TGTGCCAGCAGTTTATATTCAGGGCCCAATCAGCCCCAGCATTTT.

The chain recombines TRBV9 with TRBJ2-7; D not resolved. Germline V lookup: CDR1 SGDLS, CDR2 YYNGEE. The V end was cut by 4 bases, the J end by 0 bases, with 11 bases between. This CDR3 contains 14 residues. DNA for the CDR3: TGTGCCAGCAGCCTAGACGTACCCTCCTACGAGCAGTACTTC. Encoded protein: CASSLDVPSYEQYF.

J is TRBJ1-5 and V is TRBV7-2; no clear D. The CDR3 contains 15 residues. V lost 1 base, J lost 2 bases, and 9 bases lay in between. Germline V lookup: CDR1 SGHTA, CDR2 FQGNSA. The CDR3 sequence: CASSLEWAGNQPQHF. As DNA, the CDR3 is TGTGCCAGCAGCTTAGAGTGGGCAGGCAATCAGCCCCAGCATTTT.

The chain couples TRBV5-1 to TRBJ2-5, with a weak D call TRBD2 (6 bases). The CDR3 covers 15 residues. Trimming left V 0 bases short and J 5 bases short, with 14 bases between. Germline loops: CDR1 SGHRS, CDR2 YFSETQ. The CDR3, as DNA: TGCGCCAGCAGCTTGGAGGTAGCGGTACCGGAGACCCAGTACTTC. It yields the protein CASSLEVAVPETQYF.

The rearrangement joins TRBV28 to TRBJ2-7, with TRBD1 matching over 9 bases. Germline V gene lookup returns CDR1 MDHEN and CDR2 SYDVKM. Germline trimming cut 6 bases from V and 6 bases from J; bases unmatched to any gene: 12. CDR3 length equals 15 residues. The CDR3 nucleotides read TGTGCCAGCAGCCCACCCGGGACAGGGAAAGGCGAGCAGTACTTC. Its translation is CASSPPGTGKGEQYF.

The sample holds one count of this clone. The V call is TRBV2, the J call TRBJ2-1; perhaps TRBD2 as D (5 bases). With 3 bases removed from V and 0 bases from J, the gap between germline ends came to 12 bases. The CDR3 covers 16 residues. Per germline, CDR1 SNHLY and CDR2 FYNNEI. Here the CDR3 reads CASSDRGSLSYNEQFF. The CDR3 nucleotides are TGTGCCAGCAGTGACAGAGGGAGTCTCTCCTACAATGAGCAGTTCTTC. Full variable domain (outside the CDR3, taken from reference TRBV2 and TRBJ2-1): EPEVTQTPSHQVTQMGQEVILRCVPISNHLYFYWYRQILGQKVEFLVSFYNNEISEKSEIFDDQFSVERPDGSNFTLKIRSTKLEDSAMYFCASSDRGSLSYNEQFFGPGTRLTVL.

This clone was counted a single time. The chain couples TRBV14 to TRBJ1-3, with D uncertain. The germline gives CDR1 SGHDN, CDR2 FVKESK. V was cut by 0 bases and J by 0 bases, with 6 bases left in between. The CDR3 contains 15 residues. DNA for the CDR3: TGTGCCAGCAGCCAAGATAGAAACTCTGGAAACACCATATATTTT. Translation gives CASSQDRNSGNTIYF.